This T cell receptor (beta chain) stems from a study of T cell responses to AZD1222 COVID-19 vaccine. Findings and limits, study-wide: Donors, mostly white British, included more females; clonal diversity was possibly underestimated. Nearly half of spike-specific TCRs reportedly target variant regions that are unmutated in the B.1.351 and B.1.1.7 variants. Spike was spanned by vaccine-associated CD4 TCRs, which were dominant at 160-218 and 743-854. It was only after the peak T cell response that any repertoires were sampled.

Only in-frame clones appear in the TCRdb table, and some are missing; sequencing was by immunoSEQ multiplex PCR. The table shows roughly 150,000 clones, with around nine tenths occurring only once. With respect to this clone: Antigen: not known.

V lost 5 bases to trimming and J lost 0 bases, with 14 bases between them. The CDR3 spans 16 residues. Germline lookup yields CDR1 SGHNT and CDR2 YENEEA. The chain joins TRBV11-3 to TRBJ1-5; TRBD1 is a possible D gene (5 bases). The clonotype comes from an adult who received the AZD1222 COVID-19 vaccine. This specimen consisted of peripheral blood, obtained 28 days after the second AZD1222 dose. CDR3 amino acids: CASSQDRPHSNQPQHF. The CDR3 DNA reads as TGTGCCAGCAGCCAAGACAGACCCCATAGCAATCAGCCCCAGCATTTT.